This section outlines one T cell receptor beta chain sequence together with its context. Its antigen remains unknown. The CDR3 is made up of 16 amino acids. Germline CDR1 SGHNT, CDR2 YYREEE (reference sequence). V lost 0 bases and J 4 bases, leaving 16 bases between the germline ends. Though nominally healthy at sampling, donors likely had unrecorded immune exposures. This specimen belongs to a study of cytomegalovirus exposure and HLA in healthy donors. The PCR ran on 60 Vbeta and 13 Jbeta primers. Only in-frame clones appear in the TCRdb table, and some are missing; sequencing was by immunoSEQ multiplex PCR. The sample holds approximately 150,000 clones, roughly 85% seen once. Study-wide results and limits: In a later analysis, at a false discovery rate of 0.05, 16,951 TCR beta sequences were associated with HLA alleles.

This chain connects TRBV5-4 to TRBJ1-2, with a tentative D call TRBD1 (5 bases). Sequenced sample: PBMCs. The TCR comes from a young woman in good health and CMV-seronegative. The DNA for the CDR3 is TGTGCCAGCAGCTTGGGAGGGGAGGGCCCGGGCTATGGCTACACCTTC. Its translation: CASSLGGEGPGYGYTF.